This TCR beta chain came from a study of blood T cell repertoires in COVID-19. The length of the CDR3 is 16 residues. J was trimmed by 5 bases and V by 6 bases; bases with no gene match: 15. Germline-derived CDR1 and CDR2 are SEHNR and FQNEAQ (reference sequence). Sequencing used immunoSEQ multiplex PCR; TCRdb keeps in-frame clones, though not all of them. The sample holds just over 15,000 clones, 80% seen once. The chain couples TRBV7-9 to TRBJ2-5, with 7 nucleotides matching TRBD1. Source material: peripheral blood. This TCR was recovered from a human donor in a cohort sampled during active COVID-19. DNA of the CDR3: TGTGCCAGCAGGTTGGGGGCGGACAGGTTCCGGGAGACCCAGTACTTC. Protein: CASRLGADRFRETQYF.